Only one count was recorded for the clone carrying this T cell receptor beta chain. V dropped 5 bases and J dropped 3; count of bases not matched to a gene: 7. This CDR3 comprises 15 residues. Germline-derived CDR1 and CDR2 are SGHVS and FQNEAQ. Each hyperthyroidism patient was newly diagnosed, with under 2 months' duration, and aged 18 to 65. The data derive from a study of Graves' ophthalmopathy and Graves' hyperthyroidism. From RNA, the CDR3 regions of TCR beta chains were amplified and sequenced. The first-round RT-PCR employed HTBI primers together with the Qiagen OneStep RT-PCR kit. A multiplex PCR was then performed as the second round. TCRdb reprocessed the multiplex PCR reads via MiXCR and lists one record per CDR3 protein. Of over a million distinct CDR3 sequences in the sample, 35% to 45% are singletons; the top ten hold 11%.

The TCR was taken from an adult man with Graves' hyperthyroidism. The V call is TRBV7-8, the J call TRBJ2-7, with 10 bases aligning to TRBD2. Sequencing used peripheral blood or thyroid tissue (not recorded which). DNA of the CDR3: TGTGCCAGCAGCGTAAGCGGGAGGGGTTACTACGAGCAGTACTTC. It codes for CASSVSGRGYYEQYF.